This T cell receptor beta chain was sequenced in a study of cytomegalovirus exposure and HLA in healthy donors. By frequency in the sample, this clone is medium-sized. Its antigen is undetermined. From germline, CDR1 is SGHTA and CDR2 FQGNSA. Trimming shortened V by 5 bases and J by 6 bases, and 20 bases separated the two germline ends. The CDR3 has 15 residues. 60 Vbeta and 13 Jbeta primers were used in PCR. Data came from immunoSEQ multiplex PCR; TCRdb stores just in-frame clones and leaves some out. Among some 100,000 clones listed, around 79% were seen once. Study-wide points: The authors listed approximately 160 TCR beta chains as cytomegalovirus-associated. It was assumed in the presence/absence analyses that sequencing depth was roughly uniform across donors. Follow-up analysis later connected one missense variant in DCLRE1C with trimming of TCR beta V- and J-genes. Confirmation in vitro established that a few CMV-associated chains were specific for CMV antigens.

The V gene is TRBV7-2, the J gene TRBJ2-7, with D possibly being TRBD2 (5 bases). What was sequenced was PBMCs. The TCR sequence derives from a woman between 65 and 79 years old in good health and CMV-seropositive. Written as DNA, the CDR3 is TGTGCCAGCAGCCGACACTCACGGGAAGGACGCGAGCAGTACTTC. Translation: CASSRHSREGREQYF.